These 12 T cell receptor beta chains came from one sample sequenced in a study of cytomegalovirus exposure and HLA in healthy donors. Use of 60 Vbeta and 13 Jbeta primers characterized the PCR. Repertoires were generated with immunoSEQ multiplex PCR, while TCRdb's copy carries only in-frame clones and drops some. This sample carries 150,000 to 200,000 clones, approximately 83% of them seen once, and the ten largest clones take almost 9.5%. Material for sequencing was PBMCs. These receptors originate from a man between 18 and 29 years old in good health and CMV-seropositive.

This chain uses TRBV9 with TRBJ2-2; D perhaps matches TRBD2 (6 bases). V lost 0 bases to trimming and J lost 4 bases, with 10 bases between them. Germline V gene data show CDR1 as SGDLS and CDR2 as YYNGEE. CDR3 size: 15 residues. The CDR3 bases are TGTGCCAGCAGCGTAGCGGCGGGGACCACCGGGGAGCTGTTTTTT. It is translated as CASSVAAGTTGELFF. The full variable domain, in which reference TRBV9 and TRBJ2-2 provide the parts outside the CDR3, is DSGVTQTPKHLITATGQRVTLRCSPRSGDLSVYWYQQSLDQGLQFLIQYYNGEERAKGNILERFSAQQFPDLHSELNLSSLELGDSALYFCASSVAAGTTGELFFGEGSRLTVL.

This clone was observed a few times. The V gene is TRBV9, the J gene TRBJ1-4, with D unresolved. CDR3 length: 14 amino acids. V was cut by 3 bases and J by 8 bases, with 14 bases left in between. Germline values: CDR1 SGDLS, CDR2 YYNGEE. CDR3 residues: CASSGAPAFEKLFF. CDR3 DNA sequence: TGTGCCAGCAGCGGCGCCCCCGCGTTCGAAAAACTGTTTTTT.

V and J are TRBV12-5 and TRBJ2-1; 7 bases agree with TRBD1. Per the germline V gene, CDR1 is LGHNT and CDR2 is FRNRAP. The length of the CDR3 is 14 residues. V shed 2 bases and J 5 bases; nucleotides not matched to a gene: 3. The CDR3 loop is CASGLRTGNNEQFF. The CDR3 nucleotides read TGTGCTAGTGGTTTGCGGACAGGAAACAATGAGCAGTTCTTC.

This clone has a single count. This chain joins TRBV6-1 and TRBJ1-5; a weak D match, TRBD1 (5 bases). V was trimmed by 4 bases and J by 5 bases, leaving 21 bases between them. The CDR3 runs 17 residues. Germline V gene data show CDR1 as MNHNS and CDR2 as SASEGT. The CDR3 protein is CASSGAEFSGAYQPQHF. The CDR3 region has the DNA TGTGCCAGCAGTGGAGCGGAATTTAGCGGGGCGTATCAGCCCCAGCATTTT.

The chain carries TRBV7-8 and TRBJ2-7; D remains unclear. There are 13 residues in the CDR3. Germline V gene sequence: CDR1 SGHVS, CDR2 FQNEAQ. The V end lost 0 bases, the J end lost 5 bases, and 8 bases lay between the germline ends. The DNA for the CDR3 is TGTGCCAGCAGCTTAGCGCAGTCTGACGAGCAGTACTTC. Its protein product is CASSLAQSDEQYF.

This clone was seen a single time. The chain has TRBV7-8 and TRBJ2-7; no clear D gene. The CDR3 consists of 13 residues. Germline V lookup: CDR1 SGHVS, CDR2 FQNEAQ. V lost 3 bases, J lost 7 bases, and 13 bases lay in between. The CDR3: CASSFEVSGEQYF. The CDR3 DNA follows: TGTGCCAGCAGCTTCGAGGTCTCTGGGGAGCAGTACTTC.

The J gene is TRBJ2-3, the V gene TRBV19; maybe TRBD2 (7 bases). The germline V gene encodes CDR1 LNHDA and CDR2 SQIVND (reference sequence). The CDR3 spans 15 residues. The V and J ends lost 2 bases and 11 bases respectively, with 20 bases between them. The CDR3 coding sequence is TGTGCCAGTAGTATAACGGGCATTGGAGGGGGGGGGCAGTATTTT. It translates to CASSITGIGGGGQYF. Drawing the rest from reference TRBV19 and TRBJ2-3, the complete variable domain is DGGITQSPKYLFRKEGQNVTLSCEQNLNHDAMYWYRQDPGQGLRLIYYSQIVNDFQKGDIAEGYSVSREKKESFPLTVTSAQKNPTAFYLCASSITGIGGGGQYFGPGTRLTVL.

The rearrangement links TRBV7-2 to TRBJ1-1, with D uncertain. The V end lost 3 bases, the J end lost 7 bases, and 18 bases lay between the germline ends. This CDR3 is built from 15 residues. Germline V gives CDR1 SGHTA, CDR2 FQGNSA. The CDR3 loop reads CASSFGPTHGGEAFF. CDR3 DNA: TGTGCCAGCAGCTTTGGGCCCACTCATGGTGGTGAAGCTTTCTTT.

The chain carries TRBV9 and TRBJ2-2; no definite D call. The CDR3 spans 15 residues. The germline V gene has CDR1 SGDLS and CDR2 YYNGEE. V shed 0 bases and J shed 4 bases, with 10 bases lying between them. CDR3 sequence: CASSVGASITGELFF. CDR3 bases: TGTGCCAGCAGCGTAGGCGCTAGTATCACCGGGGAGCTGTTTTTT.

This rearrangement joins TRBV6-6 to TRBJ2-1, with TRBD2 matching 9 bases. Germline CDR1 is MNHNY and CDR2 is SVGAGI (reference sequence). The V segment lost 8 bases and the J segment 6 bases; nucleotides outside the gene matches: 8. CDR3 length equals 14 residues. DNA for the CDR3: TGTGCCAGCTGCGGGGGGGCCGCTTTCAATGAGCAGTTCTTC. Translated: CASCGGAAFNEQFF.

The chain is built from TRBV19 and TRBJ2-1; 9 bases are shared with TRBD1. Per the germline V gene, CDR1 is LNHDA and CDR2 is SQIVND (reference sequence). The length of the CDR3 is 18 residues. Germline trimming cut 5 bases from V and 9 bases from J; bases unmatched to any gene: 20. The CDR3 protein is CASSPRPSSRDRDSEQFF. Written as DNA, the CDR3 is TGTGCCAGTAGTCCCCGCCCCTCGTCCCGGGACAGGGACAGTGAGCAGTTCTTC.

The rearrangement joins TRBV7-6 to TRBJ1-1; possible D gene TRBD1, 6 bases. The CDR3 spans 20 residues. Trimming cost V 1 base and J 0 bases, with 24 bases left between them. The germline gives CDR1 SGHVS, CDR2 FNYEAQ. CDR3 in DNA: TGTGCCAGCAGCTTAGTTTCCCGTGCCCGCAGGGGACCATTGAACACTGAAGCTTTCTTT. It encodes CASSLVSRARRGPLNTEAFF.